This is a list of T cell receptor beta chains from one sample in a study of shared clonotypes between healthy human individuals. Profiled with immunoSEQ multiplex PCR; TCRdb holds only in-frame clones, not every one. The table shows about 1,900,000 clones, with roughly 95% occurring only once. Sequencing was done on a sample of naive CD8+ T cells sorted from blood. Every receptor here comes from a man younger than 35 in good health. Both conserved end residues are part of each CDR3. The D gene is left open where the match is weak. Some rows have no size entry. The others give once, few or many, or a class for an expanded clone.

v_call	d_call	cdr3_length	j_call	clone_size	cdr3_aa	cdr3_nt
TRBV28	NA	13	TRBJ2-3	NA	CASSLNSMDTQYF	TGTGCCAGCAGTTTAAATAGTATGGATACGCAGTATTTT
TRBV4-1	NA	14	TRBJ2-1	NA	CASSLRDGGNEQFF	TGCGCCAGCAGCCTCCGCGATGGGGGAAATGAGCAGTTCTTC
TRBV5-6	NA	12	TRBJ1-6	NA	CASSLEGLPLHF	TGTGCCAGCAGCTTGGAGGGTTTACCCCTCCACTTT
TRBV2	NA	17	TRBJ2-6	NA	CASSESPPRAGANVLTF	TGTGCCAGCAGTGAAAGCCCCCCCCGGGCTGGGGCCAACGTCCTGACTTTC
TRBV6-6	NA	13	TRBJ2-2	NA	CASSFGQSGELFF	TGTGCCAGCAGTTTCGGACAGTCCGGGGAGCTGTTTTTT
TRBV10-2	NA	12	TRBJ2-7	NA	CASSESSEEQYF	TGCGCCAGCAGTGAGTCATCTGAGGAGCAGTACTTC
TRBV19	NA	14	TRBJ1-1	NA	CASSIQVGYTEAFF	TGTGCCAGTAGTATACAGGTTGGATACACTGAAGCTTTCTTT
TRBV15	NA	14	TRBJ2-5	NA	CATSSAGLEETQYF	TGTGCCACCAGCAGTGCCGGTCTCGAGGAGACCCAGTACTTC
TRBV9	NA	15	TRBJ1-2	once	CASSVEGTAHYGYTF	TGTGCCAGCAGCGTAGAGGGGACGGCACACTATGGCTACACCTTC
TRBV7-9	NA	13	TRBJ2-3	NA	CASSEITPDTQYF	TGTGCCAGCAGCGAAATAACCCCAGATACGCAGTATTTT
TRBV7-2	NA	15	TRBJ2-7	once	CASSYGGGGSYEQYF	TGTGCCAGCAGCTACGGGGGCGGAGGCTCCTACGAGCAGTACTTC
TRBV7-9	NA	16	TRBJ1-4	NA	CASSLRSGSTNEKLFF	TGTGCCAGCAGCTTAAGATCGGGTTCAACTAATGAAAAACTGTTTTTT
TRBV7-6	TRBD1	15	TRBJ1-4	NA	CASSLGGTGGEKLFF	TGTGCCAGCAGCTTAGGAGGGACAGGGGGTGAAAAACTGTTTTTT
TRBV27	NA	14	TRBJ2-1	NA	CASSLTPDSNEQFF	TGTGCCAGCAGTTTAACCCCGGACAGCAATGAGCAGTTCTTC
TRBV5-4	NA	13	TRBJ2-7	NA	CASSPGDSYEQYF	TGTGCCAGCAGCCCGGGAGACTCCTACGAGCAGTACTTC
TRBV7-9	NA	12	TRBJ2-7	NA	CASSRENYEQYF	TGTGCCAGCAGTCGAGAAAACTACGAGCAGTACTTC
TRBV6-5	NA	14	TRBJ2-7	NA	CASSYSEGRYEQYF	TGTGCCAGCAGTTACTCGGAGGGGCGCTACGAGCAGTACTTC
TRBV27	NA	11	TRBJ1-2	few	CASMAGGGYTF	TGTGCCAGCATGGCCGGGGGTGGCTACACCTTC
TRBV6-5	NA	13	TRBJ1-1	NA	CASSYVQNTEAFF	TGTGCCAGCAGTTATGTGCAGAACACTGAAGCTTTCTTT
TRBV27	TRBD1	15	TRBJ2-7	NA	CASSLGETGLYEQYF	TGTGCCAGCAGTTTGGGAGAGACAGGGTTGTACGAGCAGTACTTC
TRBV27	NA	15	TRBJ2-7	NA	CASHNQGGPLYEQYF	TGTGCCAGCCACAATCAAGGGGGGCCCCTCTACGAGCAGTACTTC
TRBV19	NA	16	TRBJ2-7	NA	CASSIRIGVEGYEQYF	TGTGCCAGTAGTATAAGAATAGGGGTTGAAGGCTACGAGCAGTACTTC
TRBV6-4	NA	15	TRBJ1-5	NA	CATPLLEYSNQPQHF	TGTGCCACCCCCCTGTTGGAATATAGCAATCAGCCCCAGCATTTT
TRBV5-6	NA	16	TRBJ2-7	NA	CASSPLPGGLSYEQYF	TGTGCCAGCAGCCCACTCCCGGGGGGCCTCTCCTACGAGCAGTACTTC
TRBV6-5	NA	13	TRBJ2-2	NA	CASSYLRTGELFF	TGTGCCAGCAGTTACTTGAGAACCGGGGAGCTGTTTTTT
TRBV4-1	TRBD1	16	TRBJ2-3	once	CASSHGTGEVTDTQYF	TGCGCCAGCAGCCACGGGACAGGGGAGGTCACAGATACGCAGTATTTT
TRBV28	NA	15	TRBJ2-3	NA	CASSLNRDLTDTQYF	TGTGCCAGCAGTTTAAACAGGGACCTCACAGATACGCAGTATTTT
TRBV4-1	NA	16	TRBJ1-1	NA	CASSPIGQSMNTEAFF	TGCGCCAGCAGCCCAATCGGGCAGAGTATGAACACTGAAGCTTTCTTT
TRBV7-3	TRBD2	15	TRBJ2-1	NA	CASSSFASGENEQFF	TGTGCCAGCAGCTCATTCGCAAGCGGGGAGAATGAGCAGTTCTTC
TRBV5-6	NA	15	TRBJ2-3	once	CASSPVLGPLGTQYF	TGTGCCAGCAGCCCAGTTCTGGGACCACTGGGGACGCAGTATTTT
TRBV25-1	NA	15	TRBJ1-1	NA	CASSSLGLRNTEAFF	TGTGCCAGCAGCAGTCTGGGACTGCGGAACACTGAAGCTTTCTTT